This entry describes one TCR beta chain. No antigen is known for it. V lost 3 bases, J lost 1 base, and 1 base stayed unmatched. The CDR3 extends over 15 amino acids. Germline CDR1 and CDR2: SGDLS and YYNGEE. This sample is drawn from a study of cytomegalovirus exposure and HLA in healthy donors. The study's findings and limits: In a later analysis, at a false discovery rate of 0.05, about 17,000 TCR beta sequences matched HLA alleles.

This PCR relied on a set of 60 Vbeta primers and 13 Jbeta primers. Sequencing was performed with immunoSEQ multiplex PCR; in TCRdb, only in-frame clones are kept and a portion is missing. The data hold fewer than 200,000 clones, with nearly 80% observed a single time. This receptor was obtained from a man aged 40-49 years in good health and CMV-seropositive. The V and J genes are TRBV9 and TRBJ2-7; TRBD2 agrees at 13 bases. Specimen: PBMCs. This chain's CDR3 is CASSEGLAGSYEQYF. In DNA form, the CDR3 reads TGTGCCAGCAGCGAGGGACTAGCGGGATCCTACGAGCAGTACTTC. The whole variable domain, filled in from reference TRBV9 and TRBJ2-7, reads DSGVTQTPKHLITATGQRVTLRCSPRSGDLSVYWYQQSLDQGLQFLIQYYNGEERAKGNILERFSAQQFPDLHSELNLSSLELGDSALYFCASSEGLAGSYEQYFGPGTRLTVT.